Only one count was recorded for the clone carrying this TCR beta chain. Its antigen remains unknown. This sample stems from a study of T cells after posttransplantation cyclophosphamide. Study-wide results and caveats: Recipient CMV seropositivity and CMV reactivation strongly tracked TRB clonality. Tissue-infiltrating T cells from skin or gut overlapped little with blood T cells. Later blood repertoires were often dominated by clones from the donor CD8+ memory compartment.

Peripheral blood was collected from the related graft donor on the marrow donation day. The method was immunoSEQ multiplex PCR; TCRdb's version includes in-frame clones alone and lacks a portion of them. The profile shows about 6,000 clones, 95% to 98% of them singletons. This CDR3 spans 18 amino acids. J was trimmed by 0 bases and V by 2 bases; bases with no gene match: 12. CDR1 is KGHSH and CDR2 is LQKENI in the germline V gene. Sequencing input: memory CD4+ T cells sorted from PBMCs. This receptor was obtained from a man in his forties in good health, CMV-negative, and a related stem cell transplant donor. This sequence joins TRBV18 and TRBJ2-7, with TRBD2 matching over 8 bases. The CDR3 sequence is CASSPGLAGVLSSYEQYF. The CDR3 nucleotides are TGTGCCAGCTCACCAGGGCTAGCGGGCGTTCTGAGCTCCTACGAGCAGTACTTC.